The rows below give T cell receptor beta chains drawn from one sample of a study of beta chain features in type 1 diabetes. Generated by immunoSEQ multiplex PCR, the TCRdb table keeps only in-frame clones and is missing some. Altogether around 280,000 clones are present, approximately 16% being singletons, with the ten largest covering 0.015%. Sequenced: naive CD4+ T cells from blood. The receptor source for this set is a man aged 18 to 29 with type 1 diabetes. Both conserved end residues are part of each CDR3. Each record gives: V gene, J gene, CDR3 protein.

>TRBV2|TRBJ2-7
CASRMEGATKQYF
>TRBV28|TRBJ2-2
CASSFSGWAKNTGELFF
>TRBV5-1|TRBJ2-5
CASSLEPVQETQYF
>TRBV28|TRBJ2-1
CATRGVGNEQFF
>TRBV28|TRBJ2-7
CASSPPNLYEQYF
>TRBV2|TRBJ2-2
CASQRFRTGELFF
>TRBV28|TRBJ1-1
CASRPRQHVAEAFF
>TRBV9|TRBJ1-3
CASSDTVSGNTIYF
>TRBV9|TRBJ1-3
CASSAGQGGGNTIYF
>TRBV28|TRBJ1-5
CASSLARVGNQPQHF
>TRBV6-5|TRBJ2-7
CASSYSKGRGGYEQYF
>TRBV5-1|TRBJ2-1
CASLSRGNEQFF
>TRBV5-4|TRBJ2-2
CASSSQGTGELFF
>TRBV4-3|TRBJ1-4
CASSQDFPSGEKLFF
>TRBV2|TRBJ2-2
CASSLSGKDTGELFF
>TRBV30|TRBJ2-2
CAWSVEYRELFF
>TRBV5-1|TRBJ2-2
CASSLAPGKAGELFF
>TRBV18|TRBJ2-5
CASSPRQGSETQYF
>TRBV30|TRBJ1-5
CAWSAVDRGYQPQHF
>TRBV19|TRBJ2-3
CASLGGVRDDTQYF
>TRBV7-2|TRBJ2-1
CASSLPFNEQFF
>TRBV28|TRBJ2-2
CASRAPGVGELFF
>TRBV18|TRBJ1-4
CASSPTGQGVEKLFF
>TRBV4-1|TRBJ2-7
CASSQEDRGRYEQYF
>TRBV30|TRBJ1-6
CAWSVLPNSPLHF
>TRBV30|TRBJ2-7
CAWTVGGTYEQYF
>TRBV30|TRBJ2-7
CAWSQPGQGASYEQYF
>TRBV9|TRBJ2-7
CASSTRGAGPYEQYF
>TRBV4-1|TRBJ1-5
CASSQDENGQPQHF
>TRBV5-4|TRBJ2-7
CASSLGGGATYEQYF
>TRBV10-2|TRBJ1-2
CASSDQGQGSYGYTF
>TRBV29-1|TRBJ2-5
CSVEAPRGETQYF
>TRBV28|TRBJ2-7
CASGRGHEQYF
>TRBV29-1|TRBJ2-7
CSVDPSGGYEQYF
>TRBV21-1|TRBJ2-7
CASSKGPQSSYEQYF
>TRBV7-9|TRBJ2-4
CASSLGQGLAKNIQYF
>TRBV27|TRBJ1-5
CASRGTGGTQPQHF
>TRBV5-1|TRBJ2-2
CASSGGTANTGELFF
>TRBV2|TRBJ2-7
CASSSTYEQYF
>TRBV30|TRBJ2-2
CAWRANAGELFF
>TRBV29-1|TRBJ2-7
CSVAQGIDEQYF
>TRBV5-1|TRBJ2-1
CASSIGTGDNEQFF